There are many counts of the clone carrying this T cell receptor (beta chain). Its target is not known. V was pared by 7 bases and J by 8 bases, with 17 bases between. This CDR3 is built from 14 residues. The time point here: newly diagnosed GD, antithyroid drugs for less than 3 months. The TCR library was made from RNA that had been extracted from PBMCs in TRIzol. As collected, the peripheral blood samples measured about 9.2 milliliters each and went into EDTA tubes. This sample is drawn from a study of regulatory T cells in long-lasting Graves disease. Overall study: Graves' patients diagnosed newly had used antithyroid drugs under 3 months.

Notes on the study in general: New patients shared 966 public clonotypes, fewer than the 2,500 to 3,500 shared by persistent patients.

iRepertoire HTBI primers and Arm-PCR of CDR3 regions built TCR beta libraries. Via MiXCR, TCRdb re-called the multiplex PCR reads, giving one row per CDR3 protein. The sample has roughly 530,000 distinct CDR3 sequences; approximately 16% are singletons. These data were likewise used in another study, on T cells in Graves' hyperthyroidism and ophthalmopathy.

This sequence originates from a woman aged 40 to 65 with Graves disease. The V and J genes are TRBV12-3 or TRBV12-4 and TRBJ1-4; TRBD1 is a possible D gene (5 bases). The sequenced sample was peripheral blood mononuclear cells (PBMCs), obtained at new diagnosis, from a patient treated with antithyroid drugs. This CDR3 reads CASKEDGGGEKLFF. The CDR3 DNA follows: TGTGCCAGCAAAGAGGACGGGGGGGGAGAAAAACTGTTTTTT.